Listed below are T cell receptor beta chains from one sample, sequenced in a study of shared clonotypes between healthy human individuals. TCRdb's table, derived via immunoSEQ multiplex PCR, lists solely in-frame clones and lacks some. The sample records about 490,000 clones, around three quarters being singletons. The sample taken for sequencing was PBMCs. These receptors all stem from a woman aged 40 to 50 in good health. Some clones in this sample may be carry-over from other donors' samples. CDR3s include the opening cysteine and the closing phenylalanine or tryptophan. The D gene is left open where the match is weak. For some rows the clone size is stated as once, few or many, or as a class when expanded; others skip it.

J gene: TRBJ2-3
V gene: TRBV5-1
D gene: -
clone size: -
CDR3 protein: CASNKGGGPTDTQYF
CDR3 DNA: TGCGCCAGCAACAAGGGGGGGGGCCCCACAGATACGCAGTATTTT

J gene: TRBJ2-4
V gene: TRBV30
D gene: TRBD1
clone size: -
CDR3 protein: CAWSVTGGTYIQYF
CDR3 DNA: TGTGCCTGGAGTGTGACAGGGGGCACATACATTCAGTACTTC

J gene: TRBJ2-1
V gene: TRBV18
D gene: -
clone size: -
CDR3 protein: CASFSVPMRYIQFF
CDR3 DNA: TGTGCCAGCTTCTCGGTCCCCATGCGCTATATTCAGTTCTTC

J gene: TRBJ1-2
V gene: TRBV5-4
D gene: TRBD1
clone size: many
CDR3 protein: CASSRTGAVQPYYGYTF
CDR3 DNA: TGTGCCAGCAGCCGGACAGGGGCCGTGCAACCTTACTATGGCTACACCTTC

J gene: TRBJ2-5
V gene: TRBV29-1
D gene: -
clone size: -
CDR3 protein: CSVGGSGTETQYF
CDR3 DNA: TGCAGCGTTGGTGGGAGTGGAACAGAGACCCAGTACTTC

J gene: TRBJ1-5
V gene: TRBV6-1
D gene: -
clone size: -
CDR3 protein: CASSEVGYQPQHF
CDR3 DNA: TGTGCCAGCAGTGAAGTGGGGTATCAGCCCCAGCATTTT

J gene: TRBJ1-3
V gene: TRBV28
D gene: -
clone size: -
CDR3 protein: CASSLHGLGNTIYF
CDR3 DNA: TGTGCCAGCAGTTTACATGGGCTTGGAAACACCATATATTTT

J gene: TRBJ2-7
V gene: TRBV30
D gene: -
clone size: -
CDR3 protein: CAWSVAGLSSYEQYF
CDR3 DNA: TGTGCCTGGAGTGTCGCCGGGTTAAGCTCCTACGAGCAGTACTTC

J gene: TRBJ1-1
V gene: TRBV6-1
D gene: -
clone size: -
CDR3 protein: CASRSRAGRVAFF
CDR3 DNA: TGTGCCAGCAGGAGCCGGGCCGGGCGGGTAGCTTTCTTT

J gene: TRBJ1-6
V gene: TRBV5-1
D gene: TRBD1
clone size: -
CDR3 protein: CASSLEGTGVEPLHF
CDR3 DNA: TGCGCCAGCAGCTTGGAAGGGACAGGGGTAGAACCCCTCCACTTT

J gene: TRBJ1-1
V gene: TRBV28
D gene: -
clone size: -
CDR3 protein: CASSLRATEAFF
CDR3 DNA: TGTGCCAGCAGTTTAAGGGCCACTGAAGCTTTCTTT

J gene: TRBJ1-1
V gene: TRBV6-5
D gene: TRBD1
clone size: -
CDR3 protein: CASNTGGEAFF
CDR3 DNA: TGTGCCAGCAATACAGGGGGGGAAGCTTTCTTT

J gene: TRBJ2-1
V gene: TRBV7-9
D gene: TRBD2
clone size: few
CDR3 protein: CASSLSLAGSYNEQFF
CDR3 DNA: TGTGCCAGCAGCCTATCACTAGCGGGCTCCTACAATGAGCAGTTCTTC

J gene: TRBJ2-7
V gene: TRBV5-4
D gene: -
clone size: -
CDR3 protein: CASRQGGSYEQYF
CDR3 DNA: TGTGCCAGTAGACAGGGAGGGTCCTACGAGCAGTACTTC

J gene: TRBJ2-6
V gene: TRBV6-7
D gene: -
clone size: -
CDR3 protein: CASSPGGGTGHRPHSGANVLTF
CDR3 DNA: TGTGCCAGCTCCCCCGGGGGGGGGACAGGACACCGCCCTCACTCTGGGGCCAACGTCCTGACTTTC

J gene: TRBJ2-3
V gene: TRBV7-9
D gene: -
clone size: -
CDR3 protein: CASSPIAERDTQYF
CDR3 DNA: TGTGCCAGCAGCCCCATAGCGGAGAGAGATACGCAGTATTTT

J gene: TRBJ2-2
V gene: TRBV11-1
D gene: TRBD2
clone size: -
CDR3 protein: CASSPWGGFDTGELFF
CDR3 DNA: TGTGCCAGCAGCCCCTGGGGGGGGTTTGACACCGGGGAGCTGTTTTTT

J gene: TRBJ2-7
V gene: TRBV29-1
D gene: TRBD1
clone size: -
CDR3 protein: CSVEQGAYEQYF
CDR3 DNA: TGCAGCGTTGAACAGGGGGCCTACGAGCAGTACTTC

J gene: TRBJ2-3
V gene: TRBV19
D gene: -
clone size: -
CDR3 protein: CASSTPGLTDTQYF
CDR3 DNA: TGTGCCAGTAGTACGCCGGGCCTCACAGATACGCAGTATTTT

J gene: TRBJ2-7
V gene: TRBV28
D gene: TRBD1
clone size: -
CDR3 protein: CASSPGTGSIIVYEQYF
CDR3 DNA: TGTGCCAGCAGCCCCGGGACAGGGTCGATTATCGTCTACGAGCAGTACTTC

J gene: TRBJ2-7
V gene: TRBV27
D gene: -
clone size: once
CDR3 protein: CASSSNPHSYEQYF
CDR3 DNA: TGTGCCAGCAGCTCAAACCCACACTCCTACGAGCAGTACTTC

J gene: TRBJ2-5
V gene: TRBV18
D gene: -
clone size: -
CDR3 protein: CASSPQGGEETQYF
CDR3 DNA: TGTGCCAGCTCACCGCAGGGGGGAGAAGAGACCCAGTACTTC